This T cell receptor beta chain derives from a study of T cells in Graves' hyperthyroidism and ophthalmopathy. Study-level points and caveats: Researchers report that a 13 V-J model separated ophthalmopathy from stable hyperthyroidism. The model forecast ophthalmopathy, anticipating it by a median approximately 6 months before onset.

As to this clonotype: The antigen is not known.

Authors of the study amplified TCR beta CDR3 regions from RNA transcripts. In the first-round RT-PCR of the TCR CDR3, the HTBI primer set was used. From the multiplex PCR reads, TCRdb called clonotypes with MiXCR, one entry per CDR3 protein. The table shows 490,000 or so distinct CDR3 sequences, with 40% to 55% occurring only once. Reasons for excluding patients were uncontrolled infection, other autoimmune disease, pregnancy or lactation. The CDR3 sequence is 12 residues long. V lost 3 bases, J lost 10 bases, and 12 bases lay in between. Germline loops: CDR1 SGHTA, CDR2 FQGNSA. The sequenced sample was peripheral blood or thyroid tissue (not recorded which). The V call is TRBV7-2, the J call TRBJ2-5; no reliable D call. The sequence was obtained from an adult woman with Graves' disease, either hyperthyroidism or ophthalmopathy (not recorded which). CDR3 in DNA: TGTGCCAGCAGCTTTGGGTCGACCCTCCAGTACTTC. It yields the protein CASSFGSTLQYF.